This T cell receptor (beta chain) was retrieved from a study of T-cell reconstitution after alpha-beta-depleted transplantation in children. This clonotype has at least ten counts. Its antigen is still unknown. As it was prepared, the TCRbeta library received unique molecular identifiers. TCRdb processed the PCR reads anew with MiXCR; each CDR3 protein has one entry. The table records fewer than 750,000 distinct CDR3 sequences, roughly 24% of them present only once. CDR1 and CDR2 (germline): MGHRA, YSYEKL. This CDR3 is 15 amino acids long. V trimming: 4 bases; J trimming: 1 base; junction bases outside the gene matches: 6. Study-wide results and limits: After one year, T-cell counts and TCRbeta diversity mostly came from new T cells. Several hundred expanded graft clones reportedly supplied alpha-beta T cells about two months after transplant. Some patients showed high day-60 TCRbeta diversity, which derived from surviving recipient T cells and thymic progenitors.

The source was PBMCs, mostly from graft donor cells, collected 360 days after TCRalphabeta/CD19-depleted stem cell transplant. This receptor was obtained from a boy in the first two years of life who had a stem cell transplant for acute myeloid leukemia, so the T cells may come from the graft donor. The rearrangement uses TRBV4-1 and TRBJ2-7; TRBD1 matches 8 bases. CDR3 nucleotide sequence: TGCGCCAGCAGCCCCTCCGACAGGGGATCCTACGAGCAGTACGTC. Protein product: CASSPSDRGSYEQYV.